A single sample is the source of the 10 T cell receptor beta chains below, sequenced in a study of blood T cell repertoires in COVID-19. Sequencing used immunoSEQ multiplex PCR; TCRdb keeps in-frame clones, though not all of them. Of around 150,000 clones listed, about four fifths are singletons. Source material: PBMCs or T cells enriched from blood (not recorded which). Source of these receptors: a woman aged 55-69 years who had recovered from COVID-19.

In this sample, this clone turned up a few times. This chain joins TRBV7-6 and TRBJ2-7, with no clear D. Germline values: CDR1 SGHVS, CDR2 FNYEAQ. The CDR3 sequence is 13 residues long. V gave up 5 bases and J gave up 7 bases, with 15 bases separating them. DNA of the CDR3: TGTGCCAGCAGCCCGGCATTGACACGGGAGCAGTACTTC. This gives the protein CASSPALTREQYF.

The J gene is TRBJ2-5, the V gene TRBV24-1, with 7 positions matching TRBD2. The germline gives CDR1 KGHDR, CDR2 SFDVKD. This CDR3 has 16 residues. Trimming removed 2 bases from V and 1 base from J; junction bases left unmatched: 6. CDR3 DNA sequence: TGTGCCACCAGTGATTCCTGGACTAGTCCCCAAGAGACCCAGTACTTC. This translates into CATSDSWTSPQETQYF.

With respect to this clone: This sample also contains other DNA sequences that code for the same CDR3. This chain links TRBV5-1 with TRBJ1-1; unclear D gene. The CDR3 spans 13 residues. V lost 1 base and J 1 base, leaving 5 bases between the germline ends. Germline-derived CDR1 and CDR2 are SGHRS and YFSETQ. The DNA for the CDR3 is TGCGCCAGCAGCTTGCAATCGAACACTGAAGCTTTCTTT. This translates into CASSLQSNTEAFF.

The genes are TRBV19 and TRBJ1-3; perhaps TRBD1 as D (5 bases). Trimming took 4 bases from V and 0 from J, leaving 10 bases between them. In germline, CDR1 is LNHDA, CDR2 SQIVND (reference sequence). The CDR3 sequence is 15 residues long. In DNA, the CDR3 is TGTGCCAGTAGTAAGACAGCGAGCTCTGGAAACACCATATATTTT. Its protein product is CASSKTASSGNTIYF.

This chain links TRBV7-2 with TRBJ2-1; no definite D call. The ends were cut back, 1 base at V and 7 bases at J, with 8 bases in the middle. This CDR3 has 13 amino acids. Germline CDR1 is SGHTA and CDR2 is FQGNSA. The CDR3 spells CASSLVQANEQFF. CDR3 DNA sequence: TGTGCCAGCAGCTTAGTCCAGGCAAATGAGCAGTTCTTC.

The rearrangement joins TRBV21-1 to TRBJ1-1; the D call TRBD1 from the table was never checked on the DNA. TRBV21-1 is labeled a pseudogene. The CDR3 has 14 residues. For the CDR3, the DNA is TGTGCCAGCAACGGGACAGGGGAGGGCACTGAAGCTTTCTTT. It translates to CASNGTGEGTEAFF.

This clone was counted once. This chain connects TRBV11-2 to TRBJ2-2; tentative D call: TRBD1 (6 bases). The ends were cut back, 4 bases at V and 4 bases at J, with 13 bases in the middle. CDR3 length: 15 residues. The V gene's germline CDR1 is SGHAT and CDR2 FQNNGV. CDR3 sequence (DNA): TGTGCCAGCAGCTCTGGACAGCGAGCCACCGGGGAGCTGTTTTTT. This codes for CASSSGQRATGELFF.

V gene TRBV11-3 combines with J gene TRBJ1-4; D unresolved. Germline CDR1 reads SGHNT; CDR2 reads YENEEA. The CDR3 is 13 amino acids. V lost 4 bases, J lost 4 bases, and 7 bases lay in between. The CDR3 DNA reads TGTGCCAGCAGCTCCGGAGGTAATGAAAAACTGTTTTTT. It translates to CASSSGGNEKLFF.

DNA for the CDR3: TGTGCCAGCAGTTACGGGGGCAACACTGAAGCTTTCTTT. Its translation is CASSYGGNTEAFF. The chain carries TRBV6-5 and TRBJ1-1, with a weak D call TRBD1 (6 bases). V was shortened by 2 bases and J by 2 bases, with 6 bases between the two germline ends. Germline V gene lookup returns CDR1 MNHEY and CDR2 SVGAGI. The CDR3 totals 13 residues.

The CDR3 coding sequence is TGTGCCAGTACCGCACAGGGGGCCGCTGAAGCTTTCTTT. It codes for CASTAQGAAEAFF. The chain employs TRBV19 and TRBJ1-1, with 9 nucleotides matching TRBD1. V shed 7 bases and J 6 bases; nucleotides not matched to a gene: 6. Germline CDR1 LNHDA, CDR2 SQIVND (reference sequence). The length of the CDR3 is 13 residues.